This T cell receptor beta chain derives from a study of blood T cells in healthy people across ages. General observations from the study: Relative to aged donors, long-lived donors carried more naive CD4+ cells and displayed higher diversity.

For every donor, a draw yielded 9.5 to 10 milliliters of peripheral blood. At least 6 micrograms of total RNA were extracted per sample. A J-beta primer mix and a sample-barcoded 5' primer were used in a second PCR of about 7 to 11 cycles. Each CDR3 protein gets one entry after TCRdb re-called the 5' RACE reads with MiXCR. The top ten hold roughly 20% of the sample, which has roughly 790,000 distinct CDR3 sequences, roughly 45% seen once. This CDR3 comprises 17 residues. V lost 4 bases and J lost 3; bases outside the gene matches: 7. Germline V gene sequence: CDR1 ENHRY, CDR2 SYGVKD. This clonotype appeared a few times. What it binds is not known.

This TCR was sampled from a woman aged 60 to 75 in good health. Material for sequencing was blood. The chain has TRBV10-3 and TRBJ2-3; TRBD2 matches at 13 bases. As DNA, the CDR3 is TGTGCCATCAGTGCAGGACTAGCGGGGGTAGGGACAGATACGCAGTATTTT. Translated: CAISAGLAGVGTDTQYF.